This T cell receptor (beta chain) was observed in a study of T cells in Graves' hyperthyroidism and ophthalmopathy. Study-wide results and caveats: Blood shared most expanded thyroid clonotypes above 0.001.

The CDR3 is 14 residues long. Germline CDR1 KGHDR, CDR2 SFDVKD. V was pared by 4 bases and J by 6 bases, with 15 bases between. Researchers took RNA transcripts and amplified the TCR beta CDR3 regions from them. The HTBI set primed first-round TCR CDR3 RT-PCR. TCRdb redid the calling of the multiplex PCR reads with MiXCR, one entry per CDR3 protein. Among hundreds of thousands of distinct CDR3 sequences listed, approximately 15% were seen once. This clonotype has at least ten counts. Its specificity is unknown. The material sequenced was blood. The chain combines TRBV24-1 with TRBJ2-7, with D possibly matching TRBD1 (6 bases). The TCR originated in a young man with Graves' ophthalmopathy. Here the CDR3 DNA reads TGTGCCACCAGTGACCCCAGGGGTTTCGGCGAGCAGTACTTC. Amino acid sequence: CATSDPRGFGEQYF.